This passage covers 2 T cell receptor beta chains from one sample sequenced in a study of OX40 agonist ivuxolimab in advanced cancers. Assay: immunoSEQ multiplex PCR; the TCRdb copy retains only in-frame clones and omits some. The sample has roughly 64,000 clones, 91% seen once. The specimen comprised CD4+ or CD8+ T cells sorted from blood, sampled in a trial of the OX40 agonist ivuxolimab. Receptors originate from an adult with an advanced solid tumor such as melanoma, head and neck, liver or kidney cancer.

The gene calls are TRBV4-2 and TRBJ2-3, with 14 bases that match TRBD2. The germline gives CDR1 LGHNA, CDR2 YNFKEQ. The CDR3 runs to 17 residues. V trimming: 3 bases; J trimming: 5 bases; junction bases outside the gene matches: 7. CDR3 sequence: CASSQARLAGGIDTQYF. The CDR3, as DNA: TGTGCCAGCAGCCAGGCCCGACTAGCGGGAGGGATAGATACGCAGTATTTT.

V usage is TRBV7-8 and J usage is TRBJ2-3, with TRBD2 matching 10 bases. Trimming took 11 bases from V and 0 from J; bases not matched to a gene: 11. This CDR3 spans 16 amino acids. Germline V lookup: CDR1 SGHVS, CDR2 FQNEAQ. The CDR3 coding sequence is TGTGCCGGGGGTCTAGCGGGAGCCGCTAGCACAGATACGCAGTATTTT. This translates into CAGGLAGAASTDTQYF.